These 13 T cell receptor beta chains originate from one sample sequenced in a study of blood T cells in healthy people across ages (dated by TCRdb to the mid-2010s). Libraries were built with 5' RACE. Sequenced on an Illumina HiSeq 2500. A second about 7 to 12 cycle PCR used a sample-barcoded 5' primer and a J-beta primer mix. TCRdb cleaned the public reads at Q25 with fastp, built clones with MiXCR and kept in-frame beta chains. Here each entry gathers all rows of one CDR3 protein and keeps the most common genes and DNA. A total of over 1,500,000 distinct CDR3 sequences appear in this sample, around 48% of them only once. The ten most abundant clones make up roughly 2% of the sample. Source material: blood. These TCRs come from a middle-aged woman in good health.

J is TRBJ1-2 and V is TRBV4-3, with D perhaps matching TRBD1 (6 bases). The CDR3 has 17 residues. Trimming stripped 2 bases from V and 5 bases from J, with 21 bases between. Germline V gene sequence: CDR1 LGHNA, CDR2 YSLEER. CDR3: CASSQRRDTGFEYGYTF. The CDR3, as DNA: TGCGCCAGCAGCCAAAGGAGAGATACAGGGTTCGAATATGGCTACACCTTC.

In its sample, this clonotype was seen a few times. V is TRBV9 and J is TRBJ1-4; D gene ambiguous. Trimming stripped 5 bases from V and 1 base from J, with 12 bases between. CDR1 SGDLS and CDR2 YYNGEE come from the germline V gene. This CDR3 has 15 amino acids. CDR3 nucleotides: TGTGCCAGCAGTCCCACGGGCGTAACTAATGAAAAACTGTTTTTT. Protein product: CASSPTGVTNEKLFF.

The chain recombines TRBV20-1 with TRBJ2-3, with 11 bases fitting TRBD1. The germline V gene encodes CDR1 DFQATT and CDR2 SNEGSKA (reference sequence). The CDR3 sequence is 13 residues long. CDR3 DNA sequence: TGCACTTTCGGGGACAGGGGGTCAGATACGCAGTATTTT. Translated: CTFGDRGSDTQYF.

This clonotype has more than one count but fewer than ten. The rearrangement uses TRBV20-1 and TRBJ2-5; D might be TRBD2 (6 bases). This CDR3 contains 13 residues. V was clipped by 0 bases and J by 3 bases, with 8 bases between them. Germline V gene lookup returns CDR1 DFQATT and CDR2 SNEGSKA (reference sequence). CDR3: CSAREIAEETQYF. The CDR3 DNA is TGCAGTGCTAGAGAGATAGCGGAAGAGACCCAGTACTTC.

The rearrangement joins TRBV4-2 to TRBJ2-1, with 13 bases aligning to TRBD2. The V segment lost 5 bases and the J segment 7 bases; nucleotides outside the gene matches: 11. The CDR3 runs to 17 residues. CDR1 is LGHNA and CDR2 is YNFKEQ in the germline V gene. For the CDR3, the DNA is TGTGCCAGCAGCGAAGGACCCGGGACTAGCGGGACGAATGAGCAGTTCTTC. Protein product: CASSEGPGTSGTNEQFF.

The J gene is TRBJ2-1, the V gene TRBV27; 9 nucleotides agree with TRBD1. The CDR3 spans 18 residues. V dropped 5 bases and J dropped 5; count of bases not matched to a gene: 16. Germline CDR1 and CDR2: MNHEY and SMNVEV (reference sequence). The CDR3 DNA sequence: TGTGCCAGCAGTCCCCTCGGGACAGGGAGAGGTGTCCACAATGAGCAGTTCTTC. Amino acids: CASSPLGTGRGVHNEQFF.

The V call is TRBV24-1, the J call TRBJ2-2; TRBD1 matches at 12 bases. CDR3 length: 14 amino acids. J was trimmed by 7 bases and V by 7 bases; bases with no gene match: 3. Germline assignment: CDR1 KGHDR and CDR2 SFDVKD. The CDR3 here is CATRGQGASGELFF. The CDR3, as DNA: TGTGCCACCAGGGGACAGGGGGCCAGCGGGGAGCTGTTTTTT.

This rearrangement joins TRBV7-8 to TRBJ2-2, with 7 bases that match TRBD1. This CDR3 has 17 amino acids. V trimming: 1 base; J trimming: 3 bases; junction bases outside the gene matches: 8. CDR1 and CDR2 from the germline V gene are SGHVS and FQNEAQ. The DNA of the CDR3 is TGTGCCAGCAGCTTAGGATTTAGGGGGCGGGACACCGGGGAGCTGTTTTTT. This translates into CASSLGFRGRDTGELFF.

The sample holds a few counts of this clonotype. The rearrangement joins TRBV20-1 to TRBJ2-7, with D uncertain. This CDR3 has 14 residues. CDR1 and CDR2 (germline): DFQATT, SNEGSKA (reference sequence). Deletions cut 5 bases from V and 0 bases from J, with 14 bases between. CDR3: CSAFITVSSYEQYF. Written as DNA, the CDR3 is TGCAGTGCTTTCATTACTGTCAGCTCCTACGAGCAGTACTTC.

The chain couples TRBV6-2 or TRBV6-3 to TRBJ2-7; 9 nucleotides line up with TRBD2. With V trimmed by 0 bases and J by 3 bases, 9 bases remained unmatched. The CDR3 totals 17 residues. Germline V lookup: CDR1 MNHEY, CDR2 SVGEGT. This CDR3 reads CASSYSSSGATDYEQYF. CDR3 nucleotide sequence: TGTGCCAGCAGTTACTCCTCTAGCGGGGCCACGGACTACGAGCAGTACTTC.

This clonotype was recorded a few times. V and J are TRBV6-2 or TRBV6-3 and TRBJ1-5, with 7 positions matching TRBD1. Per germline, CDR1 MNHEY and CDR2 SVGEGT. V trimming: 7 bases; J trimming: 4 bases; junction bases outside the gene matches: 25. The CDR3 is made up of 20 amino acids. CDR3 region: CASTPGIGLQGQLRNQPQHF. The CDR3 DNA reads TGTGCCAGCACTCCTGGGATCGGGTTACAGGGGCAATTGCGAAATCAGCCCCAGCATTTT.

This clonotype was counted only a few times. The chain has TRBV27 and TRBJ2-1; D is perhaps TRBD2 (6 bases). The CDR3 has 15 residues. Trimming left V 4 bases short and J 6 bases short, with 16 bases between. Per the germline V gene, CDR1 is MNHEY and CDR2 is SMNVEV (reference sequence). CDR3 in amino acids: CASSSPGLRVNEQFF. The CDR3 DNA is TGTGCCAGCAGTTCACCGGGACTGAGAGTCAATGAGCAGTTCTTC.

This clonotype was seen more than once but under ten times. V gene TRBV20-1 combines with J gene TRBJ2-5, with no clear D. V was clipped by 3 bases and J by 1 base, with 9 bases between them. Germline assignment: CDR1 DFQATT and CDR2 SNEGSKA (reference sequence). The length of the CDR3 is 13 residues. The CDR3, as DNA: TGCAGTGCTAGTAGGGCTACCCAAGAGACCCAGTACTTC. Translated, it gives CSASRATQETQYF.